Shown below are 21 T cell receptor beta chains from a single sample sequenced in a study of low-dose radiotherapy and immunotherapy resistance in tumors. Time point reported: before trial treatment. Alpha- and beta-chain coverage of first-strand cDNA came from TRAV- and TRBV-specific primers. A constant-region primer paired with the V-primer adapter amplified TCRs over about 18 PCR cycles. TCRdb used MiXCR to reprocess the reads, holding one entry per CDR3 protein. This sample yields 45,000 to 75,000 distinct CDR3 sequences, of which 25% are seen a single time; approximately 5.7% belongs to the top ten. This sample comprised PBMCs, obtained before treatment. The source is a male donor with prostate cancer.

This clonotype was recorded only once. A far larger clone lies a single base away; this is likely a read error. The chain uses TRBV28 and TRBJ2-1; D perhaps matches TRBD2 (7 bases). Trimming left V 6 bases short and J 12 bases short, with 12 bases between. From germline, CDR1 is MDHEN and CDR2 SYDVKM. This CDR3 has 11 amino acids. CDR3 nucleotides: TGTGCCAGCAGCCCCGGGGGGCCGCAGTTCTTC. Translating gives CASSPGGPQFF.

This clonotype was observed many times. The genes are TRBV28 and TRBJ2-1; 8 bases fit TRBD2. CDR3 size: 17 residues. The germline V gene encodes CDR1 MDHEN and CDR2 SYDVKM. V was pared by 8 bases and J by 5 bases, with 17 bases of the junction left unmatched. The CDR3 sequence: CASWPGDGLAGDNEQFF. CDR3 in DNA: TGTGCCAGCTGGCCTGGAGATGGGCTAGCGGGCGACAATGAGCAGTTCTTC. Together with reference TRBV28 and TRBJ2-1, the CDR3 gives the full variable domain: DVKVTQSSRYLVKRTGEKVFLECVQDMDHENMFWYRQDPGLGLRLIYFSYDVKMKEKGDIPEGYSVSREKKERFSLILESASTNQTSMYLCASWPGDGLAGDNEQFFGPGTRLTVL.

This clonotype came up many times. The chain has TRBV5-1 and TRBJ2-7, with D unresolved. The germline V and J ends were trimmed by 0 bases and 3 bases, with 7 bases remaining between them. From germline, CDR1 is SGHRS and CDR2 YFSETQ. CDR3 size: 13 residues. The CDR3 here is CASSLDRSYEQYF. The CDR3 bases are TGCGCCAGCAGCTTGGACAGAAGCTACGAGCAGTACTTC. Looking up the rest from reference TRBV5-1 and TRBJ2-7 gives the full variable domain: KAGVTQTPRYLIKTRGQQVTLSCSPISGHRSVSWYQQTPGQGLQFLFEYFSETQRNKGNFPGRFSGRQFSNSRSEMNVSTLELGDSALYLCASSLDRSYEQYFGPGTRLTVT.

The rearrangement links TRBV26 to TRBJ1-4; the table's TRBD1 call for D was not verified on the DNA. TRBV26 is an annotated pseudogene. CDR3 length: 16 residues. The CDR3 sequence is CASSWSGAATNEKLFF. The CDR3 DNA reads TGTGCCAGCAGTTGGTCAGGGGCCGCAACTAATGAAAAACTGTTTTTT.

The CDR3 nucleotides are TGTGCCAGCAGCTTGAGCGTCTTTGAAGCTTTCTTT. This encodes CASSLSVFEAFF. The V and J genes are TRBV7-2 and TRBJ1-1; D is unclear. V was trimmed by 3 bases and J by 7 bases, leaving 9 bases between them. The CDR3 is made up of 12 amino acids. The germline CDR1 and CDR2 sequences are SGHTA and FQGNSA. The variable domain in full, with the rest retrieved from reference TRBV7-2 and TRBJ1-1, is GAGVSQSPSNKVTEKGKDVELRCDPISGHTALYWYRQSLGQGLEFLIYFQGNSAPDKSGLPSDRFSAERTGGSVSTLTIQRTQQEDSAVYLCASSLSVFEAFFGQGTRLTVV.

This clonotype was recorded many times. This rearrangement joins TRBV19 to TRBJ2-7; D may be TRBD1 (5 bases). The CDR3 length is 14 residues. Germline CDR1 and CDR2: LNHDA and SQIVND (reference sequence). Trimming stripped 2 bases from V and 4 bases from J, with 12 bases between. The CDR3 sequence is CASSIRATAYEQYF. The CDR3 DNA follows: TGTGCCAGTAGTATACGCGCGACAGCTTACGAGCAGTACTTC.

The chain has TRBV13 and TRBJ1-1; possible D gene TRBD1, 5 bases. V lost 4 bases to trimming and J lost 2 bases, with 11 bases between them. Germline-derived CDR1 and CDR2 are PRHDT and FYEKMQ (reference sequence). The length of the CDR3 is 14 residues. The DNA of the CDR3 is TGTGCCAGCAGCTCGGCCCGGGGCAACACTGAAGCTTTCTTT. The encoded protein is CASSSARGNTEAFF.

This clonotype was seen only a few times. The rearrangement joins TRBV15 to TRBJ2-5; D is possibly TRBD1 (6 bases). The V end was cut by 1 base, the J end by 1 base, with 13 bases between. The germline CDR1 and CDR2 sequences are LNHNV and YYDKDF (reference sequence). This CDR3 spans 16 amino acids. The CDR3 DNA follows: TGTGCCACCAGCAGAGGGGAACAGGGCCCCCAAGAGACCCAGTACTTC. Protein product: CATSRGEQGPQETQYF.

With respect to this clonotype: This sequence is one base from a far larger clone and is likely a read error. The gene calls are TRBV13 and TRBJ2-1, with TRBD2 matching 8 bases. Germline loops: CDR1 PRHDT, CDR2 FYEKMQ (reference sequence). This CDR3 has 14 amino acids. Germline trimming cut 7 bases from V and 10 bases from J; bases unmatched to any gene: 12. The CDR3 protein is CASTRGASGLEQFF. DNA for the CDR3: TGTGCCAGCACCCGGGGGGCTAGCGGGCTCGAGCAGTTCTTC.

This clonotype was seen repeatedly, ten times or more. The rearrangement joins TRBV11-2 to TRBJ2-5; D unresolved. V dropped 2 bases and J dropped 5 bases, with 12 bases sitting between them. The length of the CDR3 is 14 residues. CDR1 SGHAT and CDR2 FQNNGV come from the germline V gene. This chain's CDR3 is CASSLSPAGETQYF. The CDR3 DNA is TGTGCCAGCAGCTTATCTCCGGCTGGGGAGACCCAGTACTTC. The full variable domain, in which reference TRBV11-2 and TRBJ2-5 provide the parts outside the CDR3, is EAGVAQSPRYKIIEKRQSVAFWCNPISGHATLYWYQQILGQGPKLLIQFQNNGVVDDSQLPKDRFSAERLKGVDSTLKIQPAKLEDSAVYLCASSLSPAGETQYFGPGTRLLVL.

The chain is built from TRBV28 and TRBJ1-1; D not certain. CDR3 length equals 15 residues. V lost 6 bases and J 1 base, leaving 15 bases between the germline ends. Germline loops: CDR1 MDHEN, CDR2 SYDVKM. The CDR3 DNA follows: TGTGCCAGCAGCATGGGATCCGATTCGAACACTGAAGCTTTCTTT. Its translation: CASSMGSDSNTEAFF.

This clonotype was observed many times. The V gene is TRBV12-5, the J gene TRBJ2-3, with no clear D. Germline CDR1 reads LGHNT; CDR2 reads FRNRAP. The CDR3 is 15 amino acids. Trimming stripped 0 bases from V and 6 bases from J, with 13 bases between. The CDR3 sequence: CASGLVLGPVDTQYF. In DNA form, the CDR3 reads TGTGCTAGTGGTTTGGTGTTAGGGCCCGTGGATACGCAGTATTTT.

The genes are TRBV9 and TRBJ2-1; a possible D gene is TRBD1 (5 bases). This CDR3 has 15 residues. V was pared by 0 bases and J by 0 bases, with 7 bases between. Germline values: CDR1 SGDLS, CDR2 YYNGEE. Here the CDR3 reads CASSVEGHSYNEQFF. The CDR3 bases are TGTGCCAGCAGCGTAGAGGGGCACTCCTACAATGAGCAGTTCTTC.

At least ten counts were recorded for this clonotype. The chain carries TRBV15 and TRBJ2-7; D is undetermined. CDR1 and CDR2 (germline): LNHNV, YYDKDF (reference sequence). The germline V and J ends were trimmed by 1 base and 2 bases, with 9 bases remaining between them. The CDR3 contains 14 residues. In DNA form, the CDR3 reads TGTGCCACCAGCAGAGTAGCAGGACCCTACGAGCAGTACTTC. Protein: CATSRVAGPYEQYF. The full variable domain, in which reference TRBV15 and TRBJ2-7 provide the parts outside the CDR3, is DAMVIQNPRYQVTQFGKPVTLSCSQTLNHNVMYWYQQKSSQAPKLLFHYYDKDFNNEADTPDNFQSRRPNTSFCFLDIRSPGLGDTAMYLCATSRVAGPYEQYFGPGTRLTVT.

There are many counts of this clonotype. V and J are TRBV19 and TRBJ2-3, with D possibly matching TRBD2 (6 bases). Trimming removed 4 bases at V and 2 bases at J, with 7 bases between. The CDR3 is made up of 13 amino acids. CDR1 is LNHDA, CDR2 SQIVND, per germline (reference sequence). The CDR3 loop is CASSSGDTDTQYF. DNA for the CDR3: TGTGCCAGTAGTAGCGGGGACACAGATACGCAGTATTTT.

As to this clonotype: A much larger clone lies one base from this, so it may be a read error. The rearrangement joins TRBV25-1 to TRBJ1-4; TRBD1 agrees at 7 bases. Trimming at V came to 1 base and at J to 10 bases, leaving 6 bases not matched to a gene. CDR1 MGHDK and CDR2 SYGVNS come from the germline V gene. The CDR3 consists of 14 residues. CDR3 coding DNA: TGTGCCAGCAGTGAATCCAGGGGGGATGTAAAACTGTTTTTT. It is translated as CASSESRGDVKLFF.

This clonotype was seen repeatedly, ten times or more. The CDR3 reads CAIMAGDELDGYTF. In DNA form, the CDR3 reads TGTGCCATCATGGCAGGGGACGAGCTGGATGGCTACACCTTC. V is TRBV10-3 and J is TRBJ1-2; D is possibly TRBD1 (6 bases). CDR1 and CDR2 (germline): ENHRY, SYGVKD. CDR3 length: 14 amino acids. V was clipped by 7 bases and J by 6 bases, with 18 bases between them.

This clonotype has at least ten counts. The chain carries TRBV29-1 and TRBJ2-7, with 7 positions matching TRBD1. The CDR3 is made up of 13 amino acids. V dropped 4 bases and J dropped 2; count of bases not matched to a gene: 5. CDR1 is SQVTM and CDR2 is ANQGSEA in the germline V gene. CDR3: CSVVTGTTYEQYF. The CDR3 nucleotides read TGCAGCGTTGTGACAGGGACGACCTACGAGCAGTACTTC.

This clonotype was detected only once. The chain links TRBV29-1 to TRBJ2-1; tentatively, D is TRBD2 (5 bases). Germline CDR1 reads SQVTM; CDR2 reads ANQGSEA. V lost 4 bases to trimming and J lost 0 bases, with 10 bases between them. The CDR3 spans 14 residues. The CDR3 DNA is TGCAGCGTTGGTCTGGGGAGCTCCTACAATGAGCAGTTCTTC. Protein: CSVGLGSSYNEQFF.

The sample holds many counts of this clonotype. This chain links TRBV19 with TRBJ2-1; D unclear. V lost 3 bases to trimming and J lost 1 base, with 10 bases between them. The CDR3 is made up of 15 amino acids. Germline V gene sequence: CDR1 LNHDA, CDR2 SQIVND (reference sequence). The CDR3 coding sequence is TGTGCCAGTAGTATCAAAGGGCCTTCCTACAATGAGCAGTTCTTC. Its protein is CASSIKGPSYNEQFF.

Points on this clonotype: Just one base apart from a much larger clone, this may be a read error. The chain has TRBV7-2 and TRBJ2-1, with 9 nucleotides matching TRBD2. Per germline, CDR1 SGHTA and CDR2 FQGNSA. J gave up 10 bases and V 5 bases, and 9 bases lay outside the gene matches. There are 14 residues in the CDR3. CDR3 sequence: CASSRSGSSYEQFF. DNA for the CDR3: TGTGCCAGCAGCCGTAGCGGGAGCTCCTACGAGCAGTTCTTC.